The rows below give T cell receptor beta chains drawn from one sample of a study of blood T cell repertoires in COVID-19. Sequencing used immunoSEQ multiplex PCR; TCRdb keeps in-frame clones, though not all of them. The table lists 230,000 or so clones, 88% of them singletons. The sample taken for sequencing was PBMCs or T cells enriched from blood (not recorded which). The receptors originated from a woman between 45 and 65 years old with acute COVID-19. Both conserved end residues are part of each CDR3. D genes are given only for firm matches. The listing skips clone size in some rows; elsewhere it reads once, few, many or a size class.

NA	12	TRBV3-1/TRBV3-2	NA	TRBJ2-7	TGTGCCAGCAGCCAATTACAGGCCGAGCAGTACTTC	CASSQLQAEQYF
NA	13	TRBV3-1/TRBV3-2	NA	TRBJ2-5	TGTGCCAGCAGCCAGGTTAGGGGCGAGACCCAGTACTTC	CASSQVRGETQYF
NA	19	TRBV6-2/TRBV6-3	TRBD2	TRBJ2-1	TGTGCCAGCAGTTCCCGGACTAGCGGGGGGACTTGGTACTACAATGAGCAGTTCTTC	CASSSRTSGGTWYYNEQFF
NA	12	TRBV7-2	NA	TRBJ1-2	TGTGCCAGCAGCTTAGAAGCCACTGGCTACACCTTC	CASSLEATGYTF
NA	15	TRBV7-2	TRBD2	TRBJ2-1	TGTGCCAGCAGCACGACTAGCGGGATATACAATGAGCAGTTCTTC	CASSTTSGIYNEQFF
once	14	TRBV5-1	NA	TRBJ1-1	TGCGCCAGCAGCTTGGAAATCAGGGCTGGTGAAGCTTTCTTT	CASSLEIRAGEAFF
NA	15	TRBV5-5	TRBD1	TRBJ1-1	TGTGCCAGCAGCTCTACCAGACAGGGGGCGGCTGAAGCTTTCTTT	CASSSTRQGAAEAFF
NA	14	TRBV30	NA	TRBJ2-5	TGTGCCTGGAGTGTACTGGGCTACCAAGAGACCCAGTACTTC	CAWSVLGYQETQYF
NA	14	TRBV7-9	TRBD2	TRBJ2-1	TGTGCCAGCAGCCGGACTAGCGGGAGGAATGAGCAGTTCTTC	CASSRTSGRNEQFF
NA	15	TRBV7-2	NA	TRBJ1-5	TGTGCCAGCAGCTTAGGATGGCAGGGGCCTCAGCCCCAGCATTTT	CASSLGWQGPQPQHF
NA	13	TRBV28	NA	TRBJ1-2	TGTGCCAGCATCCGCGGGGCAGGGTATGGCTACACCTTC	CASIRGAGYGYTF
NA	18	TRBV21-1	NA	TRBJ2-7	TGTGCCAGCAGCAAAGTTCCCCTCCTAGCGGGAGGGGATTACGAGCAGTACTTC	CASSKVPLLAGGDYEQYF
NA	15	TRBV4-3	TRBD2	TRBJ2-7	TGCGCCAGCAGCCACCGACTAGCGGGAGCTTACGAGCAGTACTTC	CASSHRLAGAYEQYF
NA	15	TRBV7-8	NA	TRBJ2-7	TGTGCCAGCAGACTTGGCGGGACAGACCCCTACGAGCAGTACTTC	CASRLGGTDPYEQYF
NA	13	TRBV28	NA	TRBJ1-1	TGTGCCAGCACCGGCAGCGTGAACACTGAAGCTTTCTTT	CASTGSVNTEAFF
once	15	TRBV27	NA	TRBJ1-5	TGTGCCAGCAGTTTATGGGCCAGCTACAATCAGCCCCAGCATTTT	CASSLWASYNQPQHF
NA	15	TRBV27	NA	TRBJ1-3	TGTGCCAGCTCCCAAGCGCGCCCGGGGGGAAACACCATATATTTT	CASSQARPGGNTIYF
NA	14	TRBV6-5	TRBD2	TRBJ2-5	TGTGCCAGCAGTCCGCTAGCGGGGGGAGAGACCCAGTACTTC	CASSPLAGGETQYF
NA	13	TRBV29-1	TRBD1	TRBJ2-7	TGCAGCGTTGAGGTGACAGGGGGTTACGAGCAGTACTTC	CSVEVTGGYEQYF
NA	20	TRBV3-1/TRBV3-2	TRBD2	TRBJ2-2	TGTGCCAGCAGCCAAGAAGTGTCTAGCGGGAGGGCCACGAACACCGGGGAGCTGTTTTTT	CASSQEVSSGRATNTGELFF
NA	14	TRBV28	NA	TRBJ1-1	TGTGCCAGCAGTTCGAGGGGGTTGGACACTGAAGCTTTCTTT	CASSSRGLDTEAFF
once	14	TRBV7-8	NA	TRBJ1-1	TGTGCCAGCAGCTTAGGTGCGATAAACACTGAAGCTTTCTTT	CASSLGAINTEAFF